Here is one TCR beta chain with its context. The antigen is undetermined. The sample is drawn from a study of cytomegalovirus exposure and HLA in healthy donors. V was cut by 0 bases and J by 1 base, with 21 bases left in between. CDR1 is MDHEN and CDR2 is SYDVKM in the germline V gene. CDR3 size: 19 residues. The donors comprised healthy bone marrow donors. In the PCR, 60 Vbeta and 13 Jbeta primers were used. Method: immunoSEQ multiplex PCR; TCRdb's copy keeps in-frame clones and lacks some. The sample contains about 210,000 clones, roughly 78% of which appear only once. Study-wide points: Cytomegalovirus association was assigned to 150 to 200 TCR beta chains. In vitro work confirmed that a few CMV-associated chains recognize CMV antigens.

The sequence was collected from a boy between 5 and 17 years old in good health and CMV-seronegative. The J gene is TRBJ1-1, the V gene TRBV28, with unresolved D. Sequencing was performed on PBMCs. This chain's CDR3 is CASSLWTGWGERPNTEAFF. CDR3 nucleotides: TGTGCCAGCAGTTTATGGACGGGGTGGGGTGAAAGACCGAACACTGAAGCTTTCTTT.